This TCR beta chain was recovered during a study of T cells after yellow fever vaccination. By 5'RACE template switching, TCR cDNA was produced, with a universal primer site and UMIs added in the process. TCRdb passed the 5' RACE reads through MiXCR, listing each CDR3 protein once. Among 500,000 to 650,000 distinct CDR3 sequences, about a sixth were seen once, and the ten largest hold 15% to 20%. V dropped 6 bases and J dropped 3; count of bases not matched to a gene: 21. CDR3 length: 20 amino acids. This clonotype was picked up a small number of times. The sample in question was PBMCs, obtained around 5 days after the first yellow fever vaccination. The chain employs TRBV12-3 or TRBV12-4 and TRBJ2-4, with 9 bases aligning to TRBD1. The TCR originated in a man between 18 and 29 years old who received the YFV17D yellow fever vaccine. CDR3 nucleotide sequence: TGTGCCAGCAGCTCGACCTCCCCCCTGGACAGGGGTAAAGACAAAAACATTCAGTACTTC. Translating gives CASSSTSPLDRGKDKNIQYF.